This TCR beta chain was sequenced in a study of cytomegalovirus exposure and HLA in healthy donors. The study ran its PCR with 60 Vbeta and 13 Jbeta primers. Sequencing was performed with immunoSEQ multiplex PCR; in TCRdb, only in-frame clones are kept and a portion is missing. This table has approximately 90,000 clones, roughly 70% appearing once. Germline V gene data show CDR1 as SNHLY and CDR2 as FYNNEI. The CDR3 loop spans 13 amino acids. V was cut by 4 bases and J by 5 bases, with 9 bases left in between. The chain couples TRBV2 to TRBJ1-5, with D possibly matching TRBD1 (6 bases). This sequence originates from a man in his forties or fifties in good health and CMV-seronegative. Sequencing was performed on PBMCs. CDR3 coding DNA: TGTGCCAGCAGTGTAGAGGGGGATCAGCCCCAGCATTTT. It codes for CASSVEGDQPQHF.